A selection of T cell receptor beta chains follows, all from one sample in a study of blood T cell repertoires in COVID-19. The protocol was immunoSEQ multiplex PCR, while the TCRdb copy is restricted to in-frame clones and leaves out a portion. This table has about 54,000 clones, around 84% appearing once. Sequenced input: peripheral blood. The origin of the receptors is a man aged 50-59 years with acute or convalescent COVID-19. Each CDR3 is given with its conserved first and last residue. The D gene is left open where the match is weak. Clone size is not always given. Where it is, it says once, few, many or a class for expanded clones.

d_gene: TRBD1; abundance: few; j_gene: TRBJ1-3; v_gene: TRBV7-8; CDR3nt: TGTGCCAGCAGCCCTAGGACAGGTCCCTCTGGAAACACCATATATTTT; CDR3aa: CASSPRTGPSGNTIYF
d_gene: TRBD1; abundance: .; j_gene: TRBJ1-6; v_gene: TRBV10-2; CDR3nt: TGCGCCAGCAGTGACAGGACAGGGAGAATAAATTCACCCCTCCACTTT; CDR3aa: CASSDRTGRINSPLHF
d_gene: .; abundance: .; j_gene: TRBJ2-1; v_gene: TRBV5-6; CDR3nt: TGTGCCAGCAGATTATCCAATGAGCAGTTCTTC; CDR3aa: CASRLSNEQFF
d_gene: .; abundance: .; j_gene: TRBJ2-4; v_gene: TRBV5-1; CDR3nt: TGCGCCAGCAGCTCCGGACTTGGCAAAAACATTCAGTACTTC; CDR3aa: CASSSGLGKNIQYF
d_gene: .; abundance: .; j_gene: TRBJ2-3; v_gene: TRBV25-1; CDR3nt: TGTGCCAGCTGGAGGGTGGATACGCAGTATTTT; CDR3aa: CASWRVDTQYF
d_gene: TRBD1; abundance: once; j_gene: TRBJ2-7; v_gene: TRBV19; CDR3nt: TGTGCCAGTAGTCGCAGGGGGCTCTCCTACGAGCAGTACTTC; CDR3aa: CASSRRGLSYEQYF
d_gene: .; abundance: .; j_gene: TRBJ1-1; v_gene: TRBV10-1; CDR3nt: TGCGCCAGCAGAGACGGGTTGGGTGAAGCTTTCTTT; CDR3aa: CASRDGLGEAFF
d_gene: .; abundance: few; j_gene: TRBJ2-7; v_gene: TRBV29-1; CDR3nt: TGCAGCGTCAGGCTCTCCTACGAGCAGTACTTC; CDR3aa: CSVRLSYEQYF
d_gene: .; abundance: .; j_gene: TRBJ1-1; v_gene: TRBV9; CDR3nt: TGTGCCAGCAGCCCCCAGCGGGACACTGAAGCTTTCTTT; CDR3aa: CASSPQRDTEAFF
d_gene: .; abundance: few; j_gene: TRBJ1-2; v_gene: TRBV6-1; CDR3nt: TGTGCCAGCAGTGATAACGACAGCCCTTGGGGCTACACCTTC; CDR3aa: CASSDNDSPWGYTF
d_gene: TRBD2; abundance: .; j_gene: TRBJ2-2; v_gene: TRBV25-1; CDR3nt: TGTGCCAGCGGGACTAGCGGGGGCCCGAACACCGGGGAGCTGTTTTTT; CDR3aa: CASGTSGGPNTGELFF
d_gene: TRBD2; abundance: .; j_gene: TRBJ2-3; v_gene: TRBV4-2; CDR3nt: TGTGCCAGCAGCCAGAGACTAGCGGGGGATACGCAGTATTTT; CDR3aa: CASSQRLAGDTQYF
d_gene: .; abundance: .; j_gene: TRBJ2-7; v_gene: TRBV7-9; CDR3nt: TGTGCCAGCAGCTTGGGCATATCCTACGAGCAGTACTTC; CDR3aa: CASSLGISYEQYF
d_gene: .; abundance: .; j_gene: TRBJ1-6; v_gene: TRBV4-1; CDR3nt: TGCGCCAGCAGCCAAGAAATGGGTACGGGTTCACCCCTCCACTTT; CDR3aa: CASSQEMGTGSPLHF
d_gene: TRBD1; abundance: .; j_gene: TRBJ2-1; v_gene: TRBV19; CDR3nt: TGTGCCAGTAGTATAGCAAGGGACAGAAACTACAATGAGCAGTTCTTC; CDR3aa: CASSIARDRNYNEQFF
d_gene: TRBD2; abundance: .; j_gene: TRBJ2-2; v_gene: TRBV4-2; CDR3nt: TGTGCCAGCAGCCTTTTTAGCGGGGGGGCCGGCGGGGAGCTGTTTTTT; CDR3aa: CASSLFSGGAGGELFF
d_gene: .; abundance: .; j_gene: TRBJ1-5; v_gene: TRBV19; CDR3nt: TGTGCCAGTAGTATCCGAGGCCAGCCCAATCAGCCCCAGCATTTT; CDR3aa: CASSIRGQPNQPQHF
d_gene: TRBD1; abundance: .; j_gene: TRBJ2-7; v_gene: TRBV15; CDR3nt: TGTGCCACCAGCAGGGACGACAGGGACGCCTACGAGCAGTACTTC; CDR3aa: CATSRDDRDAYEQYF
d_gene: .; abundance: .; j_gene: TRBJ1-6; v_gene: TRBV3-1/TRBV3-2; CDR3nt: TGTGCCAGCAGCCTACAGTCCCATTCACCCCTCCACTTT; CDR3aa: CASSLQSHSPLHF
d_gene: TRBD1; abundance: .; j_gene: TRBJ2-3; v_gene: TRBV3-1/TRBV3-2; CDR3nt: TGTGCCAGCAGCCAACGAACCGGGACAGCCGGGCCAGATACGCAGTATTTT; CDR3aa: CASSQRTGTAGPDTQYF
d_gene: .; abundance: .; j_gene: TRBJ1-1; v_gene: TRBV27; CDR3nt: TGTGCCAGCAGTTTTCGGGGGACTGAAGCTTTCTTT; CDR3aa: CASSFRGTEAFF
d_gene: TRBD1; abundance: .; j_gene: TRBJ1-4; v_gene: TRBV7-9; CDR3nt: TGTGCCAGCAGCTTGGACAGGGGGCGGGAAAAACTGTTTTTT; CDR3aa: CASSLDRGREKLFF
d_gene: TRBD2; abundance: once; j_gene: TRBJ2-3; v_gene: TRBV7-9; CDR3nt: TGTGCCAGCAACTTTGGGGAGGGGCGGACAGATACGCAGTATTTT; CDR3aa: CASNFGEGRTDTQYF
d_gene: .; abundance: .; j_gene: TRBJ2-3; v_gene: TRBV18; CDR3nt: TGTGCCAGCTCACCACCGGGTAGATCAGGAGATACGCAGTATTTT; CDR3aa: CASSPPGRSGDTQYF
d_gene: TRBD1; abundance: once; j_gene: TRBJ1-1; v_gene: TRBV9; CDR3nt: TGTGCCAGCAGCCAGGGACAGGTCCTGAACACTGAAGCTTTCTTT; CDR3aa: CASSQGQVLNTEAFF
d_gene: .; abundance: .; j_gene: TRBJ1-1; v_gene: TRBV30; CDR3nt: TGTGCCTGGAAGGGCAGGGTGAACACTGAAGCTTTCTTT; CDR3aa: CAWKGRVNTEAFF
d_gene: TRBD2; abundance: .; j_gene: TRBJ2-1; v_gene: TRBV15; CDR3nt: TGTGCCACCAGCCCACGAACAGCGGGGGGGATTGAGCAGTTCTTC; CDR3aa: CATSPRTAGGIEQFF
d_gene: .; abundance: .; j_gene: TRBJ1-5; v_gene: TRBV7-2; CDR3nt: TGTGCCAGCAGCTTTCATGGGGACTACGGTCAGCCCCAGCATTTT; CDR3aa: CASSFHGDYGQPQHF
d_gene: .; abundance: .; j_gene: TRBJ2-1; v_gene: TRBV28; CDR3nt: TGTGCCAGCAGTCCTCCGGGACTCAAGAAGGCCTACAATGAGCAGTTCTTC; CDR3aa: CASSPPGLKKAYNEQFF
d_gene: TRBD1; abundance: .; j_gene: TRBJ1-2; v_gene: TRBV18; CDR3nt: TGTGCCAGCTCACCACCTCTGTTCCATACACCGGGACAGGGGGCAGTCAACTATGGCTACACCTTC; CDR3aa: CASSPPLFHTPGQGAVNYGYTF
d_gene: .; abundance: .; j_gene: TRBJ1-4; v_gene: TRBV5-1; CDR3nt: TGCGCCAGCAGCTTGTCAAACGGGGTTGCAACTAATGAAAAACTGTTTTTT; CDR3aa: CASSLSNGVATNEKLFF
d_gene: .; abundance: .; j_gene: TRBJ1-1; v_gene: TRBV7-6; CDR3nt: TGTGCCAGCAGCCCTTACATGAACACTGAAGCTTTCTTT; CDR3aa: CASSPYMNTEAFF
d_gene: .; abundance: .; j_gene: TRBJ1-1; v_gene: TRBV5-4; CDR3nt: TGTGCCAGCAGCTTGGTCGCCAGGGGCTCTGAAGCTTTCTTT; CDR3aa: CASSLVARGSEAFF
d_gene: .; abundance: .; j_gene: TRBJ1-6; v_gene: TRBV6-4; CDR3nt: TGTGCCAGCAGTGTTTCAGGAACTTATAATTCACCCCTCCACTTT; CDR3aa: CASSVSGTYNSPLHF
d_gene: TRBD1; abundance: .; j_gene: TRBJ1-3; v_gene: TRBV5-6; CDR3nt: TGTGCCAGCAGCTTGCCCCTCACAGGGGCCGGAAACACCATATATTTT; CDR3aa: CASSLPLTGAGNTIYF
d_gene: TRBD2; abundance: once; j_gene: TRBJ2-1; v_gene: TRBV7-8; CDR3nt: TGTGCCAGCAGCTTAAAATGGGGGGGACGGCATGAGCAGTTCTTC; CDR3aa: CASSLKWGGRHEQFF
d_gene: .; abundance: .; j_gene: TRBJ1-1; v_gene: TRBV18; CDR3nt: TGTGCCAGCTCACCATTCGGCAGGGAGAACACTGAAGCTTTCTTT; CDR3aa: CASSPFGRENTEAFF
d_gene: .; abundance: .; j_gene: TRBJ2-5; v_gene: TRBV25-1; CDR3nt: TGTGCCAGTCCCGAGGGGGGGAGAGGGGAGACCCAGTACTTC; CDR3aa: CASPEGGRGETQYF
d_gene: TRBD2; abundance: .; j_gene: TRBJ2-1; v_gene: TRBV30; CDR3nt: TGTGCCTGGGACCTAAGCGGGGGGGCCTGGAATGAGCAGTTCTTC; CDR3aa: CAWDLSGGAWNEQFF
d_gene: TRBD2; abundance: once; j_gene: TRBJ2-1; v_gene: TRBV7-9; CDR3nt: TGTGCCAGCAGCTTTGTAGCGGGAGCCCACAATGAGCAGTTCTTC; CDR3aa: CASSFVAGAHNEQFF
d_gene: TRBD2; abundance: .; j_gene: TRBJ2-5; v_gene: TRBV10-3; CDR3nt: TGTGCCACCCGGGGGGTGGAGACCCAGTACTTC; CDR3aa: CATRGVETQYF
d_gene: .; abundance: once; j_gene: TRBJ2-7; v_gene: TRBV6-6; CDR3nt: TGTGCCAGCAGTTGGGGGACACCGGAAAGATACGAGCAGTACTTC; CDR3aa: CASSWGTPERYEQYF
d_gene: TRBD2; abundance: .; j_gene: TRBJ2-3; v_gene: TRBV25-1; CDR3nt: TGTGCCAGCAGGCCTCTTAGCGGGGGTTCGTTTGGCACAGATACGCAGTATTTT; CDR3aa: CASRPLSGGSFGTDTQYF
d_gene: TRBD2; abundance: .; j_gene: TRBJ2-7; v_gene: TRBV18; CDR3nt: TGTGCCAGCTCACCAGGACTAGCGGGAGGGAACGAGCAGTACTTC; CDR3aa: CASSPGLAGGNEQYF
d_gene: .; abundance: .; j_gene: TRBJ1-2; v_gene: TRBV20-1; CDR3nt: TGCAGTGCGGAGCGGGGATCCGGCTACACCTTC; CDR3aa: CSAERGSGYTF
d_gene: .; abundance: .; j_gene: TRBJ2-5; v_gene: TRBV11-1; CDR3nt: TGTGCCAGCAGACCCTGGTCCGGGAAGCAAGAGACCCAGTACTTC; CDR3aa: CASRPWSGKQETQYF
d_gene: .; abundance: .; j_gene: TRBJ2-3; v_gene: TRBV29-1; CDR3nt: TGCAGCGTCCTAGGCGGCGGGGCTCGCTGGGATACGCAGTATTTT; CDR3aa: CSVLGGGARWDTQYF
d_gene: .; abundance: once; j_gene: TRBJ2-7; v_gene: TRBV10-2; CDR3nt: TGCGCCAGCAGTGAGTCTGCAGGGGCAATCTACGAGCAGTACTTC; CDR3aa: CASSESAGAIYEQYF
d_gene: .; abundance: .; j_gene: TRBJ1-4; v_gene: TRBV20-1; CDR3nt: TGCAGTGCTCTAGATGAAAAACTGTTTTTT; CDR3aa: CSALDEKLFF
d_gene: .; abundance: .; j_gene: TRBJ1-1; v_gene: TRBV5-1; CDR3nt: TGCGCCAGCAGCTTGGCAGTGAACACTGAAGCTTTCTTT; CDR3aa: CASSLAVNTEAFF